Following are 29 T cell receptor beta chains from one sample sequenced in a study of shared T cell receptors in the human thymus. Some clones are missing from TCRdb's copy, which holds only in-frame ones; the method was immunoSEQ multiplex PCR. There are about 660,000 clones in the sample; roughly 90% occur only once, and 0.0085% to 0.012% lies in the top ten. A further study also used this sample, focusing on human thymus T cells.

Sequencing was done on a sample of thymocytes. Source of these receptors: a boy in the first two years of life with a congenital heart defect.

The CDR3 coding sequence is TGCGCCAGCAGTCTCAGGGGTTCCAATGGGGACACTGAAGCTTTCTTT. Translated: CASSLRGSNGDTEAFF. The chain uses TRBV23-1 and TRBJ1-1; maybe TRBD1 (6 bases). TRBV23-1 is reported as an ORF; its role is uncertain. Trimming took 4 bases from V and 3 from J, leaving 18 bases between them. CDR3 length equals 16 residues.

This chain's CDR3 is CATKAAESNQPQHF. The CDR3 region has the DNA TGTGCCACCAAGGCGGCCGAATCCAATCAGCCCCAGCATTTT. The rearrangement links TRBV15 to TRBJ1-5; D gene ambiguous. The germline V and J ends were trimmed by 7 bases and 3 bases, with 13 bases remaining between them. Germline lookup yields CDR1 LNHNV and CDR2 YYDKDF (reference sequence). The CDR3 has 14 residues.

The chain employs TRBV5-1 and TRBJ2-5; D is possibly TRBD2 (6 bases). CDR1 SGHRS and CDR2 YFSETQ come from the germline V gene. The CDR3 is made up of 13 amino acids. V lost 6 bases and J 0 bases, leaving 9 bases between the germline ends. CDR3 sequence: CASMEGYQETQYF. The CDR3, as DNA: TGCGCCAGCATGGAGGGGTACCAAGAGACCCAGTACTTC.

The chain links TRBV7-6 to TRBJ1-4; D possibly corresponds to TRBD1 (5 bases). The germline V gene encodes CDR1 SGHVS and CDR2 FNYEAQ. CDR3 length: 16 amino acids. Trimming took 5 bases from V and 0 from J, leaving 13 bases between them. The CDR3 spells CASSAEQGSTNEKLFF. CDR3 nucleotide sequence: TGTGCCAGCAGCGCAGAGCAGGGCTCAACTAATGAAAAACTGTTTTTT. Drawing the rest from reference TRBV7-6 and TRBJ1-4, the complete variable domain is GAGVSQSPRYKVTKRGQDVALRCDPISGHVSLYWYRQALGQGPEFLTYFNYEAQQDKSGLPNDRFSAERPEGSISTLTIQRTEQRDSAMYRCASSAEQGSTNEKLFFGSGTQLSVL.

The chain uses TRBV5-4 and TRBJ2-1; 10 bases match TRBD2. V shed 4 bases and J 8 bases; nucleotides not matched to a gene: 12. Germline assignment: CDR1 SGHNT and CDR2 YYREEE (reference sequence). CDR3 size: 16 residues. The CDR3 loop reads CASSGASGGIEDEQFF. The CDR3 DNA reads TGTGCCAGCAGCGGGGCTAGCGGGGGTATCGAGGATGAGCAGTTCTTC. The complete variable domain, with remaining parts taken from reference TRBV5-4 and TRBJ2-1, reads ETGVTQSPTHLIKTRGQQVTLRCSSQSGHNTVSWYQQALGQGPQFIFQYYREEENGRGNFPPRFSGLQFPNYSSELNVNALELDDSALYLCASSGASGGIEDEQFFGPGTRLTVL.

Note on this clone: Within the sample, other DNA sequences also encode this same CDR3. V and J are TRBV5-1 and TRBJ2-3, with TRBD2 matching 8 bases. The V gene's germline CDR1 is SGHRS and CDR2 YFSETQ. With 0 bases clipped from V and 1 base from J, the junction kept 4 bases outside the gene matches. The CDR3 length is 16 residues. CDR3 nucleotides: TGCGCCAGCAGCTTGGGGGCGGGAGGAGGCACAGATACGCAGTATTTT. Its protein is CASSLGAGGGTDTQYF.

The chain couples TRBV4-3 to TRBJ1-5; 12 nucleotides match TRBD1. V shed 3 bases, J shed 16 bases, and the junction held 7 bases outside the gene matches. CDR3 length: 13 residues. Germline-derived CDR1 and CDR2 are LGHNA and YSLEER. The CDR3 bases are TGCGCCAGCAGCCAGCGCCGGGACAGGGGGCTTCATTTT. Translated: CASSQRRDRGLHF.

The chain uses TRBV5-4 and TRBJ1-2; 9 bases are shared with TRBD1. This CDR3 spans 13 amino acids. The junction had 4 bases not matched to a gene; V was cut back by 4 bases and J by 6 bases. CDR1 is SGHNT, CDR2 YYREEE, per germline (reference sequence). In DNA form, the CDR3 reads TGTGCCAGCAGCCGGACAGGGGACGATGGCTACACCTTC. It translates to CASSRTGDDGYTF.

This chain connects TRBV5-6 to TRBJ2-3; D may be TRBD2 (5 bases). Trimming took 2 bases from V and 6 from J, leaving 19 bases between them. CDR1 and CDR2 from the germline V gene are SGHDT and YYEEEE. This CDR3 spans 16 amino acids. In DNA form, the CDR3 reads TGTGCCAGCAGCTTCGGTCCTAGCCCCGACCGGGATACGCAGTATTTT. Protein sequence: CASSFGPSPDRDTQYF.

The chain is built from TRBV1 and TRBJ2-5; the table's D call of TRBD2 was not tested on the DNA. TRBV1 is an annotated pseudogene. This CDR3 is built from 16 residues. CDR3 sequence: CTSSQVAGGPWETQYF. CDR3 DNA: TGCACCAGCAGCCAAGTGGCGGGAGGGCCATGGGAGACCCAGTACTTC.

V and J are TRBV7-9 and TRBJ1-4; D may be TRBD1 (5 bases). CDR3 length: 16 residues. The germline V gene has CDR1 SEHNR and CDR2 FQNEAQ (reference sequence). With 5 bases removed from V and 4 bases from J, the gap between germline ends came to 17 bases. As DNA, the CDR3 is TGTGCCAGCAGCCCCAACAGGACCCCCTATAATGAAAAACTGTTTTTT. It specifies CASSPNRTPYNEKLFF. Supplemented by reference TRBV7-9 and TRBJ1-4, the full variable domain reads DTGVSQNPRHKITKRGQNVTFRCDPISEHNRLYWYRQTLGQGPEFLTYFQNEAQLEKSRLLSDRFSAERPKGSFSTLEIQRTEQGDSAMYLCASSPNRTPYNEKLFFGSGTQLSVL.

The gene calls are TRBV2 and TRBJ1-2; TRBD1 matches 10 bases. Germline-derived CDR1 and CDR2 are SNHLY and FYNNEI. This CDR3 region has 13 residues. Germline trimming cut 6 bases from V and 4 bases from J; bases unmatched to any gene: 2. Here the CDR3 DNA reads TGTGCCAGCAGACGGGACAGGGGCTATGGCTACACCTTC. It translates to CASRRDRGYGYTF.

This chain links TRBV7-2 with TRBJ2-1; 14 bases are a match to TRBD2. Unmatched junction bases numbered 7, after V lost 0 bases and J lost 6 bases. The CDR3 consists of 18 residues. Germline CDR1 reads SGHTA; CDR2 reads FQGNSA. The CDR3 reads CASSLALGTSGSFNEQFF. CDR3 bases: TGTGCCAGCAGCTTAGCGCTCGGGACTAGCGGGAGTTTCAATGAGCAGTTCTTC.

The chain has TRBV2 and TRBJ1-1; 8 bases are a match to TRBD1. The V segment lost 6 bases and the J segment 4 bases; nucleotides outside the gene matches: 4. This CDR3 comprises 13 residues. CDR1 SNHLY and CDR2 FYNNEI come from the germline V gene. CDR3 in amino acids: CASRATGGTEAFF. Written as DNA, the CDR3 is TGTGCCAGCAGAGCTACAGGGGGCACTGAAGCTTTCTTT.

V usage is TRBV29-1 and J usage is TRBJ2-1, with D possibly being TRBD2 (6 bases). The CDR3 is 14 residues long. Germline CDR1 reads SQVTM; CDR2 reads ANQGSEA. The V end was cut by 7 bases, the J end by 4 bases, with 17 bases between. The CDR3 DNA follows: TGCAGCGCCGTGGGTCGGGAGAGGTACAATGAGCAGTTCTTC. Protein sequence: CSAVGRERYNEQFF.

This sequence joins TRBV11-2 and TRBJ2-7; no clear D gene. V lost 2 bases and J 2 bases, leaving 10 bases between the germline ends. The germline V gene has CDR1 SGHAT and CDR2 FQNNGV. The CDR3 sequence is 14 residues long. The CDR3 DNA is TGTGCCAGCAGCTTAACCGCGGCACCCTACGAGCAGTACTTC. Its translation is CASSLTAAPYEQYF.

The chain couples TRBV6-4 to TRBJ2-7; a weak D match, TRBD1 (6 bases). The CDR3 spans 11 residues. Between the trimmed V and J ends, which lost 3 bases and 7 bases, there was a span of 7 bases. Germline loops: CDR1 MRHNA, CDR2 SNTAGT. CDR3 residues: CASSEGGEQYF. CDR3 DNA sequence: TGTGCCAGCAGTGAAGGGGGAGAGCAGTACTTC.

This rearrangement joins TRBV27 to TRBJ2-1, with 12 bases aligning to TRBD2. CDR3 length: 19 amino acids. V gave up 7 bases and J gave up 0 bases; unmatched junction bases: 13. Germline V gene lookup returns CDR1 MNHEY and CDR2 SMNVEV (reference sequence). The CDR3 DNA follows: TGTGCCAGCACCCCTAGGGCTAGCGGGAGGGCCTACTCCTACAATGAGCAGTTCTTC. Protein: CASTPRASGRAYSYNEQFF.

The rearrangement joins TRBV5-1 to TRBJ2-7; D is unresolved. The CDR3 runs to 18 residues. V was pared by 0 bases and J by 3 bases, with 22 bases between. CDR1 and CDR2 (germline): SGHRS, YFSETQ. As DNA, the CDR3 is TGCGCCAGCAGCTTGGGGGCAGCAAAGGCCGAAAAATTCTACGAGCAGTACTTC. This gives the protein CASSLGAAKAEKFYEQYF.

The rearrangement links TRBV30 to TRBJ1-5; no reliable D call. V dropped 0 bases and J dropped 7 bases, with 16 bases sitting between them. Germline values: CDR1 GTSNPN, CDR2 SVGIG (reference sequence). This CDR3 region has 15 residues. The CDR3 protein is CAWSVREVIGQPQHF. DNA for the CDR3: TGTGCCTGGAGTGTACGAGAGGTAATAGGCCAGCCCCAGCATTTT.

The chain is built from TRBV9 and TRBJ1-3, with a possible D match to TRBD1 (5 bases). Trimming pared 4 bases from V and 5 bases from J, leaving 16 bases between. Germline V gives CDR1 SGDLS, CDR2 YYNGEE. The CDR3 is 15 residues long. The CDR3 DNA follows: TGTGCCAGCAGCACCCCCGGGGGGGATAGAAACACCATATATTTT. This translates into CASSTPGGDRNTIYF.

The chain couples TRBV28 to TRBJ1-5, with TRBD1 as a possible D gene (5 bases). Deletions cut 0 bases from V and 6 bases from J, with 12 bases between. The CDR3 is made up of 15 amino acids. The germline V gene has CDR1 MDHEN and CDR2 SYDVKM. The CDR3 DNA is TGTGCCAGCAGTTTATGGCGGCAGGGAGGTCAGCCCCAGCATTTT. Its translation is CASSLWRQGGQPQHF.

This rearrangement joins TRBV27 to TRBJ2-3; TRBD2 agrees at 10 bases. Looked up from germline, CDR1 is MNHEY and CDR2 is SMNVEV (reference sequence). The length of the CDR3 is 17 residues. V shed 3 bases and J 2 bases; nucleotides not matched to a gene: 8. The CDR3 nucleotides are TGTGCCAGCAGTTTTCTCACCAGCGGGAGGGACACAGATACGCAGTATTTT. It translates to CASSFLTSGRDTDTQYF.

This clone was observed once. J is TRBJ2-7 and V is TRBV10-3, with a weak D call TRBD1 (5 bases). The length of the CDR3 is 14 residues. The V gene lost 10 bases and the J gene lost 0 bases, with 16 bases spanning the gap. The V gene's germline CDR1 is ENHRY and CDR2 SYGVKD. As DNA, the CDR3 is TGTGCCACCCATACCCGAGACAGCTCCTACGAGCAGTACTTC. It specifies CATHTRDSSYEQYF.

This sequence joins TRBV5-4 and TRBJ1-2; D call uncertain. Trimming cost V 0 bases and J 4 bases, with 10 bases left between them. The CDR3 spans 14 residues. Germline values: CDR1 SGHNT, CDR2 YYREEE (reference sequence). This CDR3 is CASSLVAGSYGYTF. The CDR3 DNA is TGTGCCAGCAGCTTGGTGGCAGGAAGCTATGGCTACACCTTC. The variable domain in full, with the rest retrieved from reference TRBV5-4 and TRBJ1-2, is ETGVTQSPTHLIKTRGQQVTLRCSSQSGHNTVSWYQQALGQGPQFIFQYYREEENGRGNFPPRFSGLQFPNYSSELNVNALELDDSALYLCASSLVAGSYGYTFGSGTRLTVV.

The J gene is TRBJ2-7, the V gene TRBV5-1, with 7 bases matching TRBD2. Trimming at V came to 3 bases and at J to 5 bases, leaving 20 bases not matched to a gene. This CDR3 is built from 18 residues. Germline CDR1 is SGHRS and CDR2 is YFSETQ. The CDR3 loop reads CASSWRGSCGGRINEQYF. CDR3 DNA sequence: TGCGCCAGCAGCTGGCGCGGGAGTTGTGGCGGGAGAATCAACGAGCAGTACTTC.

The CDR3 loop is CASSTLGQGGSKKLFF. The CDR3 DNA follows: TGTGCCAGCAGTACTTTGGGACAGGGAGGATCTAAAAAACTGTTTTTT. The genes are TRBV28 and TRBJ1-4; 9 bases match TRBD1. Germline values: CDR1 MDHEN, CDR2 SYDVKM. The CDR3 consists of 16 residues. Trimming took 5 bases from V and 9 from J; bases not matched to a gene: 13.

The chain couples TRBV27 to TRBJ2-2, with D tentatively TRBD1 (5 bases). The CDR3 is made up of 15 amino acids. CDR1 MNHEY and CDR2 SMNVEV come from the germline V gene (reference sequence). The V end was cut by 3 bases, the J end by 2 bases, with 10 bases between. The CDR3 bases are TGTGCCAGCAGTTTTTTGGGGCTTAACACCGGGGAGCTGTTTTTT. Protein product: CASSFLGLNTGELFF.

The chain employs TRBV5-1 and TRBJ1-1; D remains ambiguous. The CDR3 is 14 residues long. V was cut by 4 bases and J by 1 base, with 11 bases left in between. Germline CDR1 is SGHRS and CDR2 is YFSETQ. The CDR3 DNA sequence: TGCGCCAGCAGCATCCCCCGGGAGAACACTGAAGCTTTCTTT. This sequence encodes CASSIPRENTEAFF.